Sequencing of this TCR beta chain was carried out in a study of cytomegalovirus exposure and HLA in healthy donors. Study information: Prior work identified about 120 million unique TCR beta sequences in 190 million or so T cells.

This CDR3 is built from 16 residues. Germline lookup yields CDR1 SGHNT and CDR2 YENEEA. The ends were cut back, 1 base at V and 0 bases at J, with 9 bases in the middle. Findings and caveats of the study: Later analysis revealed greater clonal expansion in HLA-associated TCR beta chains than in equally common others. 87-base-pair reads could not separate some V segments, including TRBV6-2 and TRBV6-3. Across HLA loci, a later analysis found differing TCR association rates, with DRB1 most and HLA-C fewest.

Notes on this clone: Its antigen remains unidentified.

With 60 Vbeta and 13 Jbeta primers, the PCR was carried out. This table comes from immunoSEQ multiplex PCR, and its TCRdb copy is limited to in-frame clones, with some not included. The repertoire holds roughly 200,000 clones, with around four fifths as singletons. Sequenced sample: PBMCs. The receptor comes from a boy aged 2 to 10 in good health and CMV-seronegative. This chain joins TRBV11-3 and TRBJ2-2, with a possible D match to TRBD1 (5 bases). The CDR3 protein is CASSLGTGPNTGELFF. CDR3 sequence (DNA): TGTGCCAGCAGCTTAGGTACAGGACCGAACACCGGGGAGCTGTTTTTT.